In this sample, the clone carrying this T cell receptor (beta chain) turned up once. The CDR3 is 16 residues long. Germline loops: CDR1 LNHDA, CDR2 SQIVND (reference sequence). The V end was cut by 0 bases, the J end by 4 bases, with 15 bases between. This sample is drawn from a study of T cells in Graves' hyperthyroidism and ophthalmopathy. Ophthalmopathy in the patients scored at least 3 on Clinical Activity Score and at least 4 on NOSPECS grade, lasting under 3 months. Exclusions: uncontrolled infection, other autoimmune disease, pregnancy, lactation. Amplification of TCR beta CDR3 regions was performed using RNA transcripts as template. First-round RT-PCR of the TCR CDR3 relied on the HTBI primer set. MiXCR, applied by TCRdb to the multiplex PCR reads, yields one record per CDR3 protein. Among around 620,000 distinct CDR3 sequences listed, 14% were seen once.

Sequenced material: blood. The receptor's source is a woman younger than 35 with Graves' ophthalmopathy. The chain links TRBV19 to TRBJ1-2; D remains ambiguous. The CDR3 DNA reads TGTGCCAGTAGTATAGATCTAAACCGGGGTTCCTATGGCTACACCTTC. Residues: CASSIDLNRGSYGYTF.